This TCR beta chain appears in the sequencing data of a study of T cells in Graves' hyperthyroidism and ophthalmopathy. The study's findings and limits: Most clonotypes expanded in thyroid above 0.001 were likewise present in blood.

This clonotype occurred a few times. Its target is not known. It was RNA transcripts that yielded the amplified TCR beta CDR3 regions. The primer set for the first-round RT-PCR of the TCR CDR3 was HTBI. Via MiXCR, TCRdb re-called the multiplex PCR reads, giving one row per CDR3 protein. The data hold approximately 630,000 distinct CDR3 sequences, with 15% to 20% observed a single time. The CDR3 is made up of 16 amino acids. V lost 5 bases, J lost 8 bases, and 14 bases stayed unmatched. Diagnosing involved the use of clinical symptoms, serum thyroxine and TRAb, thyroid ultrasound and orbital computed tomography.

This clonotype originated in a woman aged 25 to 39 with Graves' hyperthyroidism. Sequences were obtained from blood. The chain has TRBV12-3 or TRBV12-4 and TRBJ2-1; the match to TRBD1 covers 8 bases. The chain's CDR3 is CASSRQGAGLVDEQFF. The DNA of the CDR3 is TGTGCCAGCAGTCGTCAGGGGGCGGGACTCGTCGATGAGCAGTTCTTC.